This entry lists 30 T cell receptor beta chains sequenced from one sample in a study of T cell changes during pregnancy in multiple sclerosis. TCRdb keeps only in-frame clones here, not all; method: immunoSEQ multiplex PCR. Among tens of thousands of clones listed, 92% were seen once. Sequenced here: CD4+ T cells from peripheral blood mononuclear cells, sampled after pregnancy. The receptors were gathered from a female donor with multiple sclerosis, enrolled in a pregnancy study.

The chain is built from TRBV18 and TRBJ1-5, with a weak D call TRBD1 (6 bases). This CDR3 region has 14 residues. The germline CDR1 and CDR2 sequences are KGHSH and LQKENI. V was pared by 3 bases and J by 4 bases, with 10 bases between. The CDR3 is CASSPEQGNQPQHF. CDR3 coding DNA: TGTGCCAGCTCACCGGAACAGGGTAATCAGCCCCAGCATTTT.

CDR3 coding DNA: TGTGCCAGCAGCCTCTTAGAACCCTACGAGCAGTACTTC. Its translation: CASSLLEPYEQYF. V is TRBV11-2 and J is TRBJ2-7; D is undetermined. The CDR3 has 13 residues. V gave up 5 bases and J gave up 2 bases, with 10 bases separating them. Germline V gene lookup returns CDR1 SGHAT and CDR2 FQNNGV.

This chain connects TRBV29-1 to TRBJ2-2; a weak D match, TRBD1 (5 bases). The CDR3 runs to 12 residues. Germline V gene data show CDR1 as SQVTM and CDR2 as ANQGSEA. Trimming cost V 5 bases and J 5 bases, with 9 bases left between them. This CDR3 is CSVWQGTGELFF. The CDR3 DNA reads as TGCAGCGTTTGGCAGGGAACCGGGGAGCTGTTTTTT.

This chain's CDR3 is CAWSGFRVNTEAFF. CDR3 nucleotide sequence: TGTGCCTGGAGCGGGTTCAGGGTGAACACTGAAGCTTTCTTT. The chain joins TRBV30 to TRBJ1-1, with a tentative D call TRBD1 (5 bases). The CDR3 covers 14 residues. Germline V gene lookup returns CDR1 GTSNPN and CDR2 SVGIG (reference sequence). The V gene lost 3 bases and the J gene lost 0 bases, with 11 bases spanning the gap.

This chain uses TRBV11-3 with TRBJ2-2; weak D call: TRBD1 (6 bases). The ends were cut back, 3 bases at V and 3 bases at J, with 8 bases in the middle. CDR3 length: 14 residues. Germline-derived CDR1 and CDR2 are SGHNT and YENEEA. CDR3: CASSFTGYTGELFF. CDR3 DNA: TGTGCCAGCAGCTTCACAGGGTACACCGGGGAGCTGTTTTTT.

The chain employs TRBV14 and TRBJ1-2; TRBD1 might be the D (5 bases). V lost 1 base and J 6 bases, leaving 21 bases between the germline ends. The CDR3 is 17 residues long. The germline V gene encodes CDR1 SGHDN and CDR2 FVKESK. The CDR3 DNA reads TGTGCCAGCAGCCAAGCCGGTTCGGGGGGGACCCGGGATGGCTACACCTTC. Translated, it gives CASSQAGSGGTRDGYTF.

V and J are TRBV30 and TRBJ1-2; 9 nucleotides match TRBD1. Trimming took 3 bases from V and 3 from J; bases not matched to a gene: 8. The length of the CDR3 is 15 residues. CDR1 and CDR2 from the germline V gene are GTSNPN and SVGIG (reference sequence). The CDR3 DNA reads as TGTGCCTGGAGCGCCGGGACAGGGCCCCACTATGGCTACACCTTC. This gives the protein CAWSAGTGPHYGYTF.

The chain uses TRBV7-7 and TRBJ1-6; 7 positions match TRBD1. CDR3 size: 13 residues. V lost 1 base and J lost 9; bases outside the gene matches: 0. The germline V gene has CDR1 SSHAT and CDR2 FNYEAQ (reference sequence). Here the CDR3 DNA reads TGTGCCAGCAGCTTAGACAGGGGTTCACCCCTCCACTTT. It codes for CASSLDRGSPLHF.

The CDR3 is CASSLAGGNTIYF. The DNA for the CDR3 is TGTGCCAGCAGCTTGGCCGGGGGAAACACCATATATTTT. The genes are TRBV5-5 and TRBJ1-3, with unresolved D. This CDR3 is 13 amino acids long. The V gene lost 0 bases and the J gene lost 4 bases, with 5 bases spanning the gap. Germline V gene data show CDR1 as SGHKS and CDR2 as YYEKEE (reference sequence).

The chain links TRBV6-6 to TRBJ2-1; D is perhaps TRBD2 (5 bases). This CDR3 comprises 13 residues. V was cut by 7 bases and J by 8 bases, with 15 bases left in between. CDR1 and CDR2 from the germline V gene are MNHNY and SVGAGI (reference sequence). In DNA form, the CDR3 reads TGTGCCAGCAACCAAAGGGCGGGCCATGAGCAGTTCTTC. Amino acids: CASNQRAGHEQFF.

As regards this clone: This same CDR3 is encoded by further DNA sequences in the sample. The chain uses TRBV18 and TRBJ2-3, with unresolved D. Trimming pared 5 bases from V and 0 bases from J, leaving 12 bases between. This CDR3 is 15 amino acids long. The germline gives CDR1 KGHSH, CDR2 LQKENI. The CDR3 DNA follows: TGTGCCAGCTCAAGCAGAGGTGCTAGCACAGATACGCAGTATTTT. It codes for CASSSRGASTDTQYF.

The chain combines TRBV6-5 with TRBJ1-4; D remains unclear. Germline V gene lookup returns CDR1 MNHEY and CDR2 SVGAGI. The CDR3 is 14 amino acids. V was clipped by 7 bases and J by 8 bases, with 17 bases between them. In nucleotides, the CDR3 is TGTGCCAGCACCCCGAGCGGTAGCTTAGAAAAACTGTTTTTT. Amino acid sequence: CASTPSGSLEKLFF.

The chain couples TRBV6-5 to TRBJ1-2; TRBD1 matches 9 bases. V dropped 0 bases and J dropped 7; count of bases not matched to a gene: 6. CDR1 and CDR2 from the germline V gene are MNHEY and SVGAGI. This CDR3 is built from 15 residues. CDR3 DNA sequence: TGTGCCAGCAGTTACTCAACAGGGGGCGAGAGTGGCTACACCTTC. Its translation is CASSYSTGGESGYTF.

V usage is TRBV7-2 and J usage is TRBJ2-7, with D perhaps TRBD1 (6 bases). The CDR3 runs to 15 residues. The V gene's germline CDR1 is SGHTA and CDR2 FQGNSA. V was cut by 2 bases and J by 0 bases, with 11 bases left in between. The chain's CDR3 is CASSLSGDPSYEQYF. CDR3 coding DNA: TGTGCCAGCAGCTTATCAGGGGATCCCTCCTACGAGCAGTACTTC.

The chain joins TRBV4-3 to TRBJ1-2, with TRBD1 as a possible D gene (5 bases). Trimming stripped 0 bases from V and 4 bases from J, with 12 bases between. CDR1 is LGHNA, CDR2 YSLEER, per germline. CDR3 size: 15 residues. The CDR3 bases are TGCGCCAGCAGCCAAGAAGCGGGGGACCGCTATGGCTACACCTTC. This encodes CASSQEAGDRYGYTF.

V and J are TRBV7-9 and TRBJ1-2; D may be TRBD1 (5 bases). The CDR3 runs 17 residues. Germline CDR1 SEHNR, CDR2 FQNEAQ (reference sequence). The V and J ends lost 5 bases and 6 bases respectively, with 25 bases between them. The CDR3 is CASSPPWAQLGPDGYTF. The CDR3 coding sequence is TGTGCCAGCAGCCCCCCCTGGGCACAATTGGGGCCAGATGGCTACACCTTC.

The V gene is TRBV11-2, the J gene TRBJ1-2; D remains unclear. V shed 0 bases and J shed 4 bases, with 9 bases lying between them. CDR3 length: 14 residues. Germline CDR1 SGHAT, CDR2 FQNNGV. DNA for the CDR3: TGTGCCAGCAGCTTAGACCCCGAGGGCTATGGCTACACCTTC. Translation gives CASSLDPEGYGYTF.

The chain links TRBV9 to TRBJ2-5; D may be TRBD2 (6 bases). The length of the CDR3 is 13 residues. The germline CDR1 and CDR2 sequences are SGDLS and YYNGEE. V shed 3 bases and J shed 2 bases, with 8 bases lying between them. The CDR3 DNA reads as TGTGCCAGCAGCGCTCGGGGGCAAGAGACCCAGTACTTC. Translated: CASSARGQETQYF. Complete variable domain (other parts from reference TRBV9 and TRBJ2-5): DSGVTQTPKHLITATGQRVTLRCSPRSGDLSVYWYQQSLDQGLQFLIQYYNGEERAKGNILERFSAQQFPDLHSELNLSSLELGDSALYFCASSARGQETQYFGPGTRLLVL.

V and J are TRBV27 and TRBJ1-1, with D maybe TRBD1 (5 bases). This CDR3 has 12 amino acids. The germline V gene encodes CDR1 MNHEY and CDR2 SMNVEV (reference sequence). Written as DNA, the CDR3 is TGTCCGGGGGACCCCCTAAATCTGGAAGCTTTCTTT. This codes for CPGDPLNLEAFF.

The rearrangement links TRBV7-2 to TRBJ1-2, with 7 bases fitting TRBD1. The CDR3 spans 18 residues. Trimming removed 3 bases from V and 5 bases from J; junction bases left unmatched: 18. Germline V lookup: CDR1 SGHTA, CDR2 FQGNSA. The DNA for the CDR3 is TGTGCCAGCAGCTTCCCGAGACAGGGATCTTCGAAGGGGTATGGCTACACCTTC. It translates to CASSFPRQGSSKGYGYTF.

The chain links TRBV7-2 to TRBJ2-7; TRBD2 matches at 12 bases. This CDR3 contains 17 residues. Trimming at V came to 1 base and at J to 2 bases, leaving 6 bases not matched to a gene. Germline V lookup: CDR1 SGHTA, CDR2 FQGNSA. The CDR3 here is CASSLGRASGGAYEQYF. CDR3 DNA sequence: TGTGCCAGCAGCTTAGGGCGGGCTAGCGGGGGGGCCTACGAGCAGTACTTC.

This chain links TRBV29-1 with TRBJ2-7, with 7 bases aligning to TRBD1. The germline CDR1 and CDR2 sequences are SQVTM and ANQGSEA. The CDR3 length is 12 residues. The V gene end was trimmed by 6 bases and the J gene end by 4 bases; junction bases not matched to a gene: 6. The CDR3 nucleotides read TGCAGCGTCTCAACAGGGGTGTACGAGCAGTACTTC. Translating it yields CSVSTGVYEQYF.

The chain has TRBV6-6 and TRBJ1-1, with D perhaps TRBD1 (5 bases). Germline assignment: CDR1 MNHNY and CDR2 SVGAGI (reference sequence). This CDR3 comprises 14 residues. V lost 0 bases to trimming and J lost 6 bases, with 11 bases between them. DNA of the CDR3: TGTGCCAGCAGTTACTCCCAAGGGGCGGCTGAAGCTTTCTTT. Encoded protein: CASSYSQGAAEAFF.

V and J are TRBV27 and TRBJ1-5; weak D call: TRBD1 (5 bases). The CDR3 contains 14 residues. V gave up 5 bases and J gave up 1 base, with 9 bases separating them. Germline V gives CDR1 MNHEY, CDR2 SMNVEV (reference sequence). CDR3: CASSHGHSNQPQHF. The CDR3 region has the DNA TGTGCCAGCAGTCATGGACACAGCAATCAGCCCCAGCATTTT.

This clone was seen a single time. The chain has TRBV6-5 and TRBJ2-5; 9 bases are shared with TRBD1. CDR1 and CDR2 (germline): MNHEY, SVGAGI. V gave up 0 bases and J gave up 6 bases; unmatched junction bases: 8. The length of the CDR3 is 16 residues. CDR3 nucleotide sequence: TGTGCCAGCAGTTACTCGACCCCGGGACAGGGAAAGACCCAGTACTTC. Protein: CASSYSTPGQGKTQYF.

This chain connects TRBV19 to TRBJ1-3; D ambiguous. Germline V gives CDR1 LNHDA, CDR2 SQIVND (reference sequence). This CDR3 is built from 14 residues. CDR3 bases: TGTGCTACAAAAGACGCGGAGTATAGGAACACCATATATTTT. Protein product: CATKDAEYRNTIYF.

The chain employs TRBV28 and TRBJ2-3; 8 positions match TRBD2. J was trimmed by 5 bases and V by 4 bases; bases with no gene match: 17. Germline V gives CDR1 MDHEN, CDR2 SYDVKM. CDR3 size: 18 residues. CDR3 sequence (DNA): TGTGCCAGCAGTTCCCGGAGTGGTTTGGCGGGGGGAGGAGATACGCAGTATTTT. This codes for CASSSRSGLAGGGDTQYF.

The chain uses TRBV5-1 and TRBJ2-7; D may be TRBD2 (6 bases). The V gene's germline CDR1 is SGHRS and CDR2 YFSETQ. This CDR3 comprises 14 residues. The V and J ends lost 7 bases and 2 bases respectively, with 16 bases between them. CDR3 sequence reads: CASSPGTLPYEQYF. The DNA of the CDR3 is TGCGCCAGCTCCCCAGGGACTCTCCCCTACGAGCAGTACTTC.

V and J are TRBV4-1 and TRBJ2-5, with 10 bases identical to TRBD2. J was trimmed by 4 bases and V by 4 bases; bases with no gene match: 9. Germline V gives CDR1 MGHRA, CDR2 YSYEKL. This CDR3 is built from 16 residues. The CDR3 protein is CASSPYSGGALETQYF. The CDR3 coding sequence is TGCGCCAGCAGCCCATACAGCGGGGGGGCCTTAGAGACCCAGTACTTC.

The CDR3 reads CASSYWRSSYNSPLHF. DNA of the CDR3: TGTGCCAGCAGTTACTGGAGGAGCTCCTATAATTCACCCCTCCACTTT. The chain uses TRBV6-5 and TRBJ1-6; no reliable D call. This CDR3 region has 16 residues. Trimming removed 1 base at V and 0 bases at J, with 7 bases between. The germline V gene encodes CDR1 MNHEY and CDR2 SVGAGI.